The present TCR beta chain was sequenced within a study of blood T cell repertoires in COVID-19. Overall study: COVID-19 samples from acute and convalescent phases originated in the United States, Italy and Spain. T cells, B-cell-depleted T cells, or PBMCs supplied cDNA or gDNA.

This CDR3 contains 14 residues. Trimming took 1 base from V and 1 from J, leaving 5 bases between them. Germline loops: CDR1 LNHDA, CDR2 SQIVND (reference sequence). As originally analysed: Amplification of reference gene primers was used by the study to estimate nucleated cell counts. Clones were read by immunoSEQ multiplex PCR, and TCRdb kept only the in-frame ones, dropping some. From that table come the V and J calls and clone size; the DNA was used to work out D and trimming. This table has 100,000 to 150,000 clones, approximately 81% appearing once. This receptor was identified in a man aged 55 to 70 with acute or convalescent COVID-19. Sequencing used peripheral blood. V and J are TRBV19 and TRBJ2-1; no definite D call. The CDR3 DNA reads as TGTGCCAGTAGTATAGTCGGTTCCTACAATGAGCAGTTCTTC. This codes for CASSIVGSYNEQFF.